Following are 3 T cell receptor beta chains from one sample sequenced in a study of T cell changes during pregnancy in multiple sclerosis. Sequencing was performed with immunoSEQ multiplex PCR; in TCRdb, only in-frame clones are kept and a portion is missing. The table includes about 43,000 clones, roughly 90% detected once. The sample here was peripheral blood, taken in the second trimester of pregnancy. All receptors derive from a female donor in good health, enrolled as a control in a pregnancy study.

This clone appeared once. The chain uses TRBV30 and TRBJ1-5; 7 nucleotides line up with TRBD1. The V segment lost 5 bases and the J segment 6 bases; nucleotides outside the gene matches: 7. Germline-derived CDR1 and CDR2 are GTSNPN and SVGIG (reference sequence). The CDR3 has 13 residues. The CDR3 DNA reads as TGTGCCTGGGCCGGGACAGTAGGTCAGCCCCAGCATTTT. It codes for CAWAGTVGQPQHF. The whole variable domain, remainder taken from reference TRBV30 and TRBJ1-5, is SQTIHQWPATLVQPVGSPLSLECTVEGTSNPNLYWYRQAAGRGLQLLFYSVGIGQISSEVPQNLSASRPQDRQFILSSKKLLLSDSGFYLCAWAGTVGQPQHFGDGTRLSIL.

V usage is TRBV19 and J usage is TRBJ1-1; TRBD1 might be the D (6 bases). The CDR3 length is 15 residues. V gave up 4 bases and J gave up 0 bases, with 12 bases separating them. Germline V CDR1 and CDR2: LNHDA, SQIVND (reference sequence). The CDR3 coding sequence is TGTGCCAGTAGTAGACCGACAGGTATGAACACTGAAGCTTTCTTT. This encodes CASSRPTGMNTEAFF.

The chain recombines TRBV18 with TRBJ1-1, with D possibly being TRBD1 (6 bases). This CDR3 has 13 residues. CDR1 and CDR2 from the germline V gene are KGHSH and LQKENI. Trimming stripped 7 bases from V and 2 bases from J, with 11 bases between. CDR3: CASWGTPNTEAFF. CDR3 nucleotides: TGTGCCAGCTGGGGGACACCAAACACTGAAGCTTTCTTT.